These 18 T cell receptor beta chains were sequenced from one sample in a study of OX40 agonist ivuxolimab in advanced cancers. The protocol was immunoSEQ multiplex PCR, while the TCRdb copy is restricted to in-frame clones and leaves out a portion. The sample contains about 50,000 clones, roughly 90% of which appear only once. The sample here was CD4+ or CD8+ T cells sorted from blood, taken in a trial of the OX40 agonist ivuxolimab. These receptors were collected from an adult with an advanced solid tumor such as melanoma, head and neck, liver or kidney cancer.

V and J are TRBV9 and TRBJ2-2; D not resolved. The CDR3 is made up of 14 amino acids. In germline, CDR1 is SGDLS, CDR2 YYNGEE. V lost 4 bases and J lost 3, with 10 bases in between. Here the CDR3 reads CASSIGSYTGELFF. As DNA, the CDR3 is TGTGCCAGCAGCATCGGTAGTTACACCGGGGAGCTGTTTTTT.

This clone has just one count. The V call is TRBV29-1, the J call TRBJ2-2; TRBD2 matches at 9 bases. The CDR3 runs 14 residues. With 1 base clipped from V and 7 bases from J, the junction kept 4 bases outside the gene matches. CDR1 and CDR2 from the germline V gene are SQVTM and ANQGSEA. The CDR3 region is CSVEVAGVVGELFF. The CDR3 DNA reads as TGCAGCGTTGAAGTAGCGGGGGTGGTCGGGGAGCTGTTTTTT.

This clone occurred a few times. V gene TRBV15 combines with J gene TRBJ1-6; the D gene is possibly TRBD1 (5 bases). Trimming left V 1 base short and J 16 bases short, with 20 bases between. The CDR3 has 15 residues. CDR1 LNHNV and CDR2 YYDKDF come from the germline V gene (reference sequence). The DNA for the CDR3 is TGTGCCACCAGCAGAGGTGTCAGGGACCTCCCTCTTCTCCACTTT. It encodes CATSRGVRDLPLLHF.

This chain's CDR3 is CASSFSRTSGYNEQFF. CDR3 DNA sequence: TGTGCCAGCAGCTTCTCCCGGACTAGCGGATACAATGAGCAGTTCTTC. The chain carries TRBV7-9 and TRBJ2-1; 10 bases align to TRBD2. Unmatched junction bases numbered 6, after V lost 3 bases and J lost 4 bases. Germline V gene sequence: CDR1 SEHNR, CDR2 FQNEAQ (reference sequence). The CDR3 contains 16 residues.

The chain has TRBV23-1 and TRBJ2-1; tentatively, D is TRBD1 (5 bases). TRBV23-1 is marked as an open reading frame, function uncertain. V lost 8 bases and J lost 3, with 8 bases in between. The CDR3 contains 12 residues. The chain's CDR3 is CASAGHYNEQFF. The DNA of the CDR3 is TGCGCCAGCGCCGGACACTACAATGAGCAGTTCTTC.

The chain employs TRBV5-1 and TRBJ2-7, with 8 bases aligning to TRBD1. Germline values: CDR1 SGHRS, CDR2 YFSETQ. V was clipped by 0 bases and J by 0 bases; unmatched bases: 5. CDR3 size: 16 residues. Here the CDR3 DNA reads TGCGCCAGCAGCTTGGGTTGGGGACAGGCCTCCTACGAGCAGTACTTC. This sequence encodes CASSLGWGQASYEQYF.

V usage is TRBV20-1 and J usage is TRBJ2-5; D unresolved. The ends were cut back, 0 bases at V and 4 bases at J, with 0 bases in the middle. This CDR3 contains 10 residues. CDR1 is DFQATT and CDR2 is SNEGSKA in the germline V gene (reference sequence). CDR3 sequence reads: CSAREETQYF. CDR3 DNA sequence: TGCAGTGCTAGAGAAGAGACCCAGTACTTC.

The chain is built from TRBV7-9 and TRBJ1-5, with D possibly matching TRBD1 (5 bases). Trimming shortened V by 1 base and J by 7 bases, and 11 bases separated the two germline ends. There are 14 residues in the CDR3. Germline CDR1 is SEHNR and CDR2 is FQNEAQ (reference sequence). CDR3 amino acids: CASSLGGGGQPQHF. The CDR3 bases are TGTGCCAGCAGCTTAGGTGGGGGGGGACAGCCCCAGCATTTT.

V gene TRBV7-9 combines with J gene TRBJ2-1; D not certain. V was cut by 3 bases and J by 8 bases, with 8 bases left in between. The V gene's germline CDR1 is SEHNR and CDR2 FQNEAQ (reference sequence). The CDR3 spans 12 residues. Here the CDR3 reads CASSFSYDEQFF. CDR3 nucleotides: TGTGCCAGCAGCTTCTCTTACGATGAGCAGTTCTTC.

The rearrangement uses TRBV9 and TRBJ2-3, with no clear D. Germline V CDR1 and CDR2: SGDLS, YYNGEE. CDR3 length equals 12 residues. Trimming removed 3 bases from V and 2 bases from J, with 4 bases in between. The CDR3 sequence: CASSDHTDTQYF. The DNA of the CDR3 is TGTGCCAGCAGCGACCACACAGATACGCAGTATTTT.

This chain uses TRBV9 with TRBJ2-1, with 12 bases fitting TRBD2. The CDR3 is 16 amino acids. The germline V gene has CDR1 SGDLS and CDR2 YYNGEE. The junction had 10 bases not matched to a gene; V was cut back by 4 bases and J by 8 bases. The CDR3 is CASSPSATSGSYEQFF. CDR3 DNA: TGTGCCAGCAGCCCTAGCGCGACTAGCGGGAGTTATGAGCAGTTCTTC.

This sequence joins TRBV19 and TRBJ1-5; 7 bases are shared with TRBD1. CDR3 length equals 16 residues. Germline V gene sequence: CDR1 LNHDA, CDR2 SQIVND (reference sequence). The V and J ends lost 4 bases and 1 base, in that order; junction bases with no gene match: 7. The CDR3 bases are TGTGCCAGTAGTAAGACAGGGTTTATGAGCAATCAGCCCCAGCATTTT. Translating it yields CASSKTGFMSNQPQHF.

The chain combines TRBV5-1 with TRBJ1-3, with D possibly TRBD1 on 5 matching bases. Germline CDR1 reads SGHRS; CDR2 reads YFSETQ. The V and J ends lost 7 bases and 0 bases respectively, with 26 bases between them. CDR3 length: 19 amino acids. The CDR3 here is CASGFSESTANPSGNTIYF. The CDR3 DNA follows: TGCGCCAGCGGGTTCTCCGAGTCGACAGCGAACCCCTCTGGAAACACCATATATTTT.

The V gene is TRBV7-9, the J gene TRBJ1-5, with D unclear. Trimming stripped 0 bases from V and 4 bases from J, with 13 bases between. This CDR3 contains 16 residues. Germline V gene lookup returns CDR1 SEHNR and CDR2 FQNEAQ (reference sequence). The CDR3 region is CASSLAWAGGNQPQHF. The CDR3 nucleotides are TGTGCCAGCAGCTTAGCATGGGCAGGCGGTAATCAGCCCCAGCATTTT.

The chain's CDR3 is CASSPAGDRGSSYEQYV. DNA for the CDR3: TGTGCCAGCAGCCCCGCTGGAGACAGGGGCTCCTCCTACGAGCAGTACGTC. The chain couples TRBV21-1 to TRBJ2-7; TRBD1, the table's D call, was not compared with the DNA. TRBV21-1 constitutes a pseudogene. CDR3 length equals 17 residues.

V gene TRBV27 combines with J gene TRBJ2-2, with TRBD2 as a possible D gene (6 bases). V lost 10 bases and J 2 bases, leaving 14 bases between the germline ends. Germline V gene sequence: CDR1 MNHEY, CDR2 SMNVEV (reference sequence). The CDR3 contains 14 residues. In nucleotides, the CDR3 is TGTGCCACCTCCAGCGGGTATAACACCGGGGAGCTGTTTTTT. This codes for CATSSGYNTGELFF.

The rearrangement uses TRBV7-9 and TRBJ1-2, with D possibly TRBD1 on 6 matching bases. Looked up from germline, CDR1 is SEHNR and CDR2 is FQNEAQ (reference sequence). This CDR3 has 17 residues. The ends were cut back, 4 bases at V and 0 bases at J, with 18 bases in the middle. The CDR3 DNA is TGTGCCAGCAGCTCGATGGGGTGGACAGCTTCTAACTATGGCTACACCTTC. Protein sequence: CASSSMGWTASNYGYTF.

The CDR3 DNA is TGTGCCAGCAGCGACTACACGGGGGGCGAGCAGTACTTC. As protein: CASSDYTGGEQYF. The chain carries TRBV9 and TRBJ2-7; 7 bases align to TRBD2. The V gene end was trimmed by 3 bases and the J gene end by 6 bases; junction bases not matched to a gene: 6. Germline values: CDR1 SGDLS, CDR2 YYNGEE. CDR3 length equals 13 residues.